The 29 T cell receptor beta chains presented below share a single source sample, sequenced in a study of blood T cell repertoires in COVID-19 (dated by TCRdb to the early 2020s). Receptor libraries were prepared by the immunoSEQ multiplex PCR assay. This immuneACCESS table, as held by TCRdb, lists in-frame sequences with V and J called but not all clones. Of the missing ones, under half trace to an unresolved V gene in checked studies; the others have no known cause. In this sample the table shows about 170,000 clones, just under 85% of which occur a single time. The ten largest clones represent roughly 7.5% of the sample. Sequencing was performed on peripheral blood. These receptors came from a man aged 35 to 55 who had recovered from COVID-19.

This rearrangement joins TRBV30 to TRBJ2-3; 11 bases line up with TRBD2. Trimming at V came to 4 bases and at J to 1 base, leaving 7 bases not matched to a gene. This CDR3 is built from 16 residues. CDR1 is GTSNPN, CDR2 SVGIG, per germline (reference sequence). The CDR3 sequence: CAWTPKGLAGTDTQYF. In nucleotides, the CDR3 is TGTGCCTGGACCCCTAAGGGACTAGCGGGCACAGATACGCAGTATTTT. Full variable domain (rest looked up from reference TRBV30 and TRBJ2-3): SQTIHQWPATLVQPVGSPLSLECTVEGTSNPNLYWYRQAAGRGLQLLFYSVGIGQISSEVPQNLSASRPQDRQFILSSKKLLLSDSGFYLCAWTPKGLAGTDTQYFGPGTRLTVL.

The J gene is TRBJ1-6, the V gene TRBV27, with 9 bases matching TRBD1. J lost 10 bases, V lost 6 bases, and 7 bases had no gene match. The CDR3 is 14 residues long. Germline lookup yields CDR1 MNHEY and CDR2 SMNVEV (reference sequence). The DNA for the CDR3 is TGTGCCAGCAGGGTCGGACAGGGGAGCTCACCCCTCCACTTT. Encoded protein: CASRVGQGSSPLHF.

The V gene is TRBV5-6, the J gene TRBJ2-2, with D tentatively TRBD1 (7 bases). V gave up 0 bases and J gave up 6 bases, with 9 bases separating them. From germline, CDR1 is SGHDT and CDR2 YYEEEE. The CDR3 length is 14 residues. Written as DNA, the CDR3 is TGTGCCAGCAGCTTGGCCAGGGGGGCCGGGGAGCTGTTTTTT. Residues: CASSLARGAGELFF.

V usage is TRBV7-9 and J usage is TRBJ1-2, with unresolved D. With 0 bases removed from V and 6 bases from J, the gap between germline ends came to 11 bases. The CDR3 covers 14 residues. Germline assignment: CDR1 SEHNR and CDR2 FQNEAQ (reference sequence). The CDR3 sequence is CASSLAGGKDGYTF. Here the CDR3 DNA reads TGTGCCAGCAGCTTAGCGGGCGGGAAGGATGGCTACACCTTC. Filled out from reference TRBV7-9 and TRBJ1-2, the complete variable domain reads DTGVSQNPRHKITKRGQNVTFRCDPISEHNRLYWYRQTLGQGPEFLTYFQNEAQLEKSRLLSDRFSAERPKGSFSTLEIQRTEQGDSAMYLCASSLAGGKDGYTFGSGTRLTVV.

V and J are TRBV29-1 and TRBJ2-7; 7 bases map to TRBD1. Germline CDR1 is SQVTM and CDR2 is ANQGSEA. The trim removed 6 bases at V and 6 bases at J, leaving 11 bases unmatched. This CDR3 has 13 residues. As DNA, the CDR3 is TGCAGCGTCGCTGATGAGACAGGGTCCGAGCAGTACTTC. As protein: CSVADETGSEQYF.

The chain recombines TRBV6-6 with TRBJ1-6; the D gene is possibly TRBD1 (5 bases). There are 13 residues in the CDR3. Between the trimmed V and J ends, which lost 10 bases and 0 bases, there was a span of 7 bases. Germline V gene data show CDR1 as MNHNY and CDR2 as SVGAGI (reference sequence). CDR3 residues: CATDSSYNSPLHF. In DNA, the CDR3 is TGTGCCACCGACAGCTCCTATAATTCACCCCTCCACTTT.

The chain is built from TRBV7-2 and TRBJ2-6; D is undetermined. The CDR3 is 15 residues long. Per germline, CDR1 SGHTA and CDR2 FQGNSA. V gave up 2 bases and J gave up 9 bases, with 14 bases separating them. CDR3 nucleotides: TGTGCCAGCAGCTTAAATGGGCAGGCCATCAACGTCCTGACTTTC. Protein: CASSLNGQAINVLTF.

The gene calls are TRBV6-2 or TRBV6-3 and TRBJ1-4; D is uncertain. The CDR3 covers 14 residues. CDR1 is MNHEY and CDR2 is SVGEGT in the germline V gene. V was pared by 5 bases and J by 0 bases, with 7 bases between. The CDR3 DNA follows: TGTGCCAGCAGTCGTGCTACAACTAATGAAAAACTGTTTTTT. Its translation: CASSRATTNEKLFF.

The CDR3 loop reads CASTRRATSGNTIYF. CDR3 coding DNA: TGTGCCAGCACCCGTCGTGCGACATCTGGAAACACCATATATTTT. V gene TRBV5-6 combines with J gene TRBJ1-3; no firm D call. Germline V lookup: CDR1 SGHDT, CDR2 YYEEEE. The CDR3 sequence is 15 residues long. The V gene lost 6 bases and the J gene lost 1 base, with 14 bases spanning the gap.

The chain couples TRBV6-6 to TRBJ2-1; D unresolved. The length of the CDR3 is 14 residues. V gave up 10 bases and J gave up 4 bases, with 17 bases separating them. Germline loops: CDR1 MNHNY, CDR2 SVGAGI (reference sequence). The CDR3, as DNA: TGTGCCATAGGCGAAAAGGAGTGGTACAATGAGCAGTTCTTC. Protein: CAIGEKEWYNEQFF.

The chain has TRBV7-2 and TRBJ1-2; D unresolved. Germline loops: CDR1 SGHTA, CDR2 FQGNSA. CDR3 length: 15 amino acids. Between the trimmed V and J ends, which lost 2 bases and 1 base, there was a span of 11 bases. CDR3 in amino acids: CASSLQQSFNYGYTF. CDR3 DNA sequence: TGTGCCAGCAGCTTACAACAGAGTTTTAACTATGGCTACACCTTC.

A word on this clone: A junction boundary mismatches the germline segment, possibly from a read error. The chain combines TRBV2 with TRBJ1-4; tentatively, D is TRBD1 (6 bases). Germline-derived CDR1 and CDR2 are SNHLY and FYNNEI. The CDR3 is made up of 17 amino acids. In nucleotides, the CDR3 is TGTGCCAGCAGTGAATGGCCCGGGTCAGGGGCTAAAGAAAAACTGTTTTTT. Translated, it gives CASSEWPGSGAKEKLFF.

The chain couples TRBV7-2 to TRBJ2-4; 7 nucleotides agree with TRBD2. CDR3 length: 16 residues. The V and J ends lost 1 base and 3 bases, in that order; junction bases with no gene match: 6. Germline values: CDR1 SGHTA, CDR2 FQGNSA. CDR3 sequence (DNA): TGTGCCAGCAGCTTAGGGAGCGGGACGGGCAAAAACATTCAGTACTTC. This sequence encodes CASSLGSGTGKNIQYF.

CDR3 amino acids: CSASLETPTGRPTDTQYF. The CDR3 DNA follows: TGCAGCGCATCGCTCGAGACCCCGACAGGGAGACCCACAGATACGCAGTATTTT. This rearrangement joins TRBV29-1 to TRBJ2-3; 7 nucleotides agree with TRBD1. Germline lookup yields CDR1 SQVTM and CDR2 ANQGSEA. This CDR3 is 18 amino acids long. V gave up 7 bases and J gave up 2 bases; unmatched junction bases: 21.

The chain is built from TRBV7-9 and TRBJ2-7; no definite D call. The V end lost 4 bases, the J end lost 7 bases, and 14 bases lay between the germline ends. This CDR3 is built from 13 residues. Germline lookup yields CDR1 SEHNR and CDR2 FQNEAQ (reference sequence). CDR3 nucleotides: TGTGCCAGCAGCTCCCCTCTCTCGAGGGAGCAGTACTTC. This codes for CASSSPLSREQYF.

The CDR3, as DNA: TGTGCCAGCTCACCAACGGGACAAAAGAATGAAAAACTGTTTTTT. Translation gives CASSPTGQKNEKLFF. The J gene is TRBJ1-4, the V gene TRBV18; D perhaps matches TRBD1 (6 bases). The V and J ends lost 2 bases and 5 bases respectively, with 12 bases between them. Germline V gene data show CDR1 as KGHSH and CDR2 as LQKENI. This CDR3 spans 15 amino acids.

The chain links TRBV5-1 to TRBJ1-3; D unresolved. The CDR3 spans 14 residues. Deletions cut 0 bases from V and 2 bases from J, with 6 bases between. Germline V gives CDR1 SGHRS, CDR2 YFSETQ. In nucleotides, the CDR3 is TGCGCCAGCAGCTTGGGAGGGACTGGAAACACCATATATTTT. It translates to CASSLGGTGNTIYF.

In this sample, this clone turned up a few times. The rearrangement links TRBV27 to TRBJ2-1, with TRBD1 matching over 8 bases. The ends lost 2 bases at V and 9 bases at J; junction bases unmatched: 6. Germline V CDR1 and CDR2: MNHEY, SMNVEV (reference sequence). The CDR3 runs to 14 residues. CDR3 sequence reads: CASSLQGAIGEQFF. In DNA form, the CDR3 reads TGTGCCAGCAGTTTACAGGGGGCGATCGGTGAGCAGTTCTTC.

V is TRBV3-1 (or the pseudogene TRBV3-2) and J is TRBJ2-6; D uncertain. Germline CDR1 reads LGHDT; CDR2 reads YNNKEL (reference sequence). CDR3 length: 16 residues. The ends were cut back, 1 base at V and 3 bases at J, with 10 bases in the middle. CDR3 in amino acids: CASSQARFYGANVLTF. CDR3 nucleotide sequence: TGTGCCAGCAGCCAAGCTAGGTTCTATGGGGCCAACGTCCTGACTTTC.

V is TRBV24-1 and J is TRBJ2-2; tentatively, D is TRBD2 (6 bases). The CDR3 length is 15 residues. The V gene lost 4 bases and the J gene lost 5 bases, with 13 bases spanning the gap. Germline CDR1 reads KGHDR; CDR2 reads SFDVKD. CDR3 bases: TGTGCCACCAGTGAACGGGGGATGACAACCGGGGAGCTGTTTTTT. Translation gives CATSERGMTTGELFF.

The J gene is TRBJ1-1, the V gene TRBV19, with 8 bases fitting TRBD1. CDR3 size: 14 residues. J was trimmed by 0 bases and V by 5 bases; bases with no gene match: 2. Germline CDR1 is LNHDA and CDR2 is SQIVND (reference sequence). The CDR3 loop is CASSSTGVNTEAFF. In nucleotides, the CDR3 is TGTGCCAGTAGTTCGACAGGGGTGAACACTGAAGCTTTCTTT.

This clone came up a few times. The chain couples TRBV12-3 or TRBV12-4 to TRBJ2-5, with TRBD1 identical over 8 bases. This CDR3 has 13 residues. V shed 4 bases, J shed 5 bases, and the junction held 3 bases outside the gene matches. This CDR3 reads CASSSAGGETQYF. For the CDR3, the DNA is TGTGCCAGCAGTTCCGCAGGGGGCGAGACCCAGTACTTC.

This clone was counted once. The J gene is TRBJ1-4, the V gene TRBV4-3; 9 bases line up with TRBD1. This CDR3 contains 15 residues. The V segment lost 4 bases and the J segment 8 bases; nucleotides outside the gene matches: 8. Germline V lookup: CDR1 LGHNA, CDR2 YSLEER. The CDR3 nucleotides are TGCGCCAGCAGCCCCAAGACAGGGGGTAGGGAAAAACTGTTTTTT. Translating gives CASSPKTGGREKLFF.

The chain links TRBV4-3 to TRBJ1-2, with 7 bases fitting TRBD1. Germline lookup yields CDR1 LGHNA and CDR2 YSLEER. With 1 base clipped from V and 5 bases from J, the junction kept 4 bases outside the gene matches. This CDR3 region has 14 residues. CDR3 loop: CASSQAPGGYGYTF. As DNA, the CDR3 is TGCGCCAGCAGCCAAGCTCCAGGGGGATATGGCTACACCTTC.

V gene TRBV2 combines with J gene TRBJ2-2; 14 nucleotides align to TRBD2. Per germline, CDR1 SNHLY and CDR2 FYNNEI. The trim removed 6 bases at V and 4 bases at J, leaving 4 bases unmatched. The CDR3 spans 16 residues. The DNA for the CDR3 is TGTGCCAGCAGGGGACTAGCGGGAGCCGGCACCGGGGAGCTGTTTTTT. Its translation: CASRGLAGAGTGELFF.

The V gene is TRBV2, the J gene TRBJ1-1; a weak D match, TRBD1 (5 bases). This CDR3 spans 16 amino acids. Germline loops: CDR1 SNHLY, CDR2 FYNNEI. The V end was cut by 4 bases, the J end by 5 bases, with 20 bases between. The DNA of the CDR3 is TGTGCCAGCAGTGTTGGTAGCCGCGCGGGGGGTACTGAAGCTTTCTTT. This sequence encodes CASSVGSRAGGTEAFF.

The chain joins TRBV5-5 to TRBJ1-3; 8 nucleotides align to TRBD1. The V gene end was trimmed by 2 bases and the J gene end by 3 bases; junction bases not matched to a gene: 7. CDR1 SGHKS and CDR2 YYEKEE come from the germline V gene (reference sequence). The CDR3 totals 16 residues. CDR3 loop: CASSLSGQAFGNTIYF. The CDR3 DNA is TGTGCCAGCAGCTTATCGGGACAGGCCTTTGGAAACACCATATATTTT.

V usage is TRBV21-1 and J usage is TRBJ1-5. TRBV21-1 is a pseudogene segment. This CDR3 region has 14 residues. Written as DNA, the CDR3 is TGTGCCAGCAGCAACCTGGGGGGGGATCAGCCCCAGCATTTT. It specifies CASSNLGGDQPQHF.

This sequence joins TRBV11-3 and TRBJ2-3; D might be TRBD1 (5 bases). This CDR3 spans 14 amino acids. V shed 4 bases and J shed 1 base, with 9 bases lying between them. CDR1 and CDR2 (germline): SGHNT, YENEEA. This CDR3 is CASSSQGGTDTQYF. The CDR3 DNA follows: TGTGCCAGCAGCTCCCAGGGTGGCACAGATACGCAGTATTTT.